Listed here are 30 T cell receptor beta chains from one sample, sequenced in a study of shared clonotypes between healthy human individuals. TCRdb's table, derived via immunoSEQ multiplex PCR, lists solely in-frame clones and lacks some. The table lists roughly 1.5 million clones, 95% to 99% of them singletons. Sequencing was done on a sample of naive CD4+ T cells sorted from blood. Subset described: CD45RA+ positively selected. Receptors were obtained from a young man in good health.

The V gene is TRBV7-8, the J gene TRBJ2-6, with D unclear. Trimming pared 6 bases from V and 1 base from J, leaving 4 bases between. CDR1 is SGHVS and CDR2 is FQNEAQ in the germline V gene. The CDR3 extends over 13 amino acids. Here the CDR3 reads CASSRSGANVLTF. The CDR3, as DNA: TGTGCCAGCAGTCGGTCTGGGGCCAACGTCCTGACTTTC.

The sample holds one count of this clone. The chain has TRBV18 and TRBJ2-7; perhaps TRBD1 as D (6 bases). The CDR3 extends over 14 amino acids. V lost 1 base and J lost 5, with 12 bases in between. The V gene's germline CDR1 is KGHSH and CDR2 LQKENI. In DNA form, the CDR3 reads TGTGCCAGCTCACCACTTGGGACATCCGACGAGCAGTACTTC. Translation gives CASSPLGTSDEQYF.

The rearrangement uses TRBV28 and TRBJ1-4; D might be TRBD1 (6 bases). V gave up 10 bases and J gave up 4 bases, with 13 bases separating them. The CDR3 consists of 13 residues. From germline, CDR1 is MDHEN and CDR2 SYDVKM. CDR3 loop: CATRRGYNEKLFF. The DNA of the CDR3 is TGTGCCACCAGGAGGGGGTATAATGAAAAACTGTTTTTT.

The rearrangement joins TRBV6-5 to TRBJ2-1; D may be TRBD2 (5 bases). This CDR3 spans 15 amino acids. Trimming removed 6 bases from V and 3 bases from J, with 15 bases in between. Germline assignment: CDR1 MNHEY and CDR2 SVGAGI. CDR3 sequence: CASRPDYGRYNEQFF. CDR3 DNA sequence: TGTGCCAGCAGGCCTGACTACGGCCGCTACAATGAGCAGTTCTTC.

The V call is TRBV21-1, the J call TRBJ1-3; TRBD1 was called by the table and not checked on the DNA. TRBV21-1 is a listed pseudogene. The length of the CDR3 is 15 residues. The CDR3 loop reads CASSCHPGSGNTIYF. For the CDR3, the DNA is TGTGCCAGCAGCTGTCATCCAGGGTCAGGAAACACCATATATTTT.

V and J are TRBV9 and TRBJ2-2, with D perhaps given as TRBD1 or TRBD2 (5 bases each). The CDR3 consists of 15 residues. The germline V gene has CDR1 SGDLS and CDR2 YYNGEE. Trimming took off 2 bases at V and 6 bases at J, with 14 bases between the two ends. The CDR3 is CASSVSHRGPGELFF. In DNA, the CDR3 is TGTGCCAGCAGCGTTAGCCATCGGGGCCCCGGGGAGCTGTTTTTT.

The V gene is TRBV5-1, the J gene TRBJ1-4; D is perhaps TRBD1 (6 bases). Trimming left V 4 bases short and J 4 bases short, with 17 bases between. CDR3 length: 16 residues. From germline, CDR1 is SGHRS and CDR2 YFSETQ. Here the CDR3 reads CASSPSPGHLNEKLFF. The CDR3 DNA follows: TGCGCCAGCAGCCCGTCTCCGGGACACCTTAATGAAAAACTGTTTTTT.

This clone was observed once. The chain combines TRBV10-2 with TRBJ2-3; D unresolved. Germline V gene data show CDR1 as WSHSY and CDR2 as SAAADI. The CDR3 extends over 14 amino acids. V lost 0 bases and J 6 bases, leaving 10 bases between the germline ends. The CDR3 DNA sequence: TGCGCCAGCAGTGAGTCGACTGAGTGGGATACGCAGTATTTT. Protein product: CASSESTEWDTQYF.

This chain links TRBV10-3 with TRBJ1-1, with D possibly matching TRBD1 (5 bases). The length of the CDR3 is 15 residues. Trimming removed 5 bases from V and 3 bases from J, with 16 bases in between. Germline V gene sequence: CDR1 ENHRY, CDR2 SYGVKD. This CDR3 reads CAISPTPKGDTEAFF. CDR3 DNA: TGTGCCATCAGTCCGACTCCAAAAGGGGACACTGAAGCTTTCTTT.

The gene calls are TRBV11-2 and TRBJ1-5; 10 bases agree with TRBD1. Losses at the gene ends were 5 bases for V and 7 bases for J; bases not matched to a gene: 5. The CDR3 is 14 residues long. CDR1 is SGHAT, CDR2 FQNNGV, per germline. The CDR3 loop reads CASSPDRGFQPQHF. CDR3 in DNA: TGTGCCAGCAGCCCGGACAGGGGGTTCCAGCCCCAGCATTTT.

V gene TRBV5-6 combines with J gene TRBJ2-2; TRBD2 matches at 12 bases. J gave up 4 bases and V 4 bases, and 8 bases lay outside the gene matches. The CDR3 is 17 residues long. Germline V lookup: CDR1 SGHDT, CDR2 YYEEEE. As DNA, the CDR3 is TGTGCCAGCAGCCGCCGCCGACTAGCGGGAGCCACCGGGGAGCTGTTTTTT. Translating gives CASSRRRLAGATGELFF.

This chain uses TRBV9 with TRBJ2-2; 7 bases align to TRBD1. The CDR3 spans 17 residues. The J segment lost 3 bases and the V segment lost 0 bases, leaving 8 bases of the junction unmatched. Germline-derived CDR1 and CDR2 are SGDLS and YYNGEE. This CDR3 is CASSVGVTGDYTGELFF. The CDR3 DNA reads as TGTGCCAGCAGCGTAGGTGTAACAGGGGATTACACCGGGGAGCTGTTTTTT.

This rearrangement joins TRBV5-1 to TRBJ2-1, with 10 positions matching TRBD2. V lost 4 bases, J lost 4 bases, and 5 bases stayed unmatched. Germline V lookup: CDR1 SGHRS, CDR2 YFSETQ. The length of the CDR3 is 15 residues. The chain's CDR3 is CASSPSGRVYNEQFF. The CDR3 DNA reads as TGCGCCAGCAGCCCGAGCGGGAGGGTATACAATGAGCAGTTCTTC.

This chain links TRBV7-9 with TRBJ2-2, with 8 bases identical to TRBD1. Germline-derived CDR1 and CDR2 are SEHNR and FQNEAQ (reference sequence). The CDR3 has 15 residues. V dropped 5 bases and J dropped 7; count of bases not matched to a gene: 9. The CDR3, as DNA: TGTGCCAGCAGCGCTCGACAGGGGCAAATCGGGGAGCTGTTTTTT. Translation: CASSARQGQIGELFF.

V gene TRBV7-2 combines with J gene TRBJ2-7; 8 nucleotides agree with TRBD2. The CDR3 has 17 residues. With 3 bases clipped from V and 3 bases from J, the junction kept 13 bases outside the gene matches. CDR1 is SGHTA and CDR2 is FQGNSA in the germline V gene. The CDR3 coding sequence is TGTGCCAGCAGCTTTCAAGCGGGAGCATTGTCAGGCTACGAGCAGTACTTC. Translated: CASSFQAGALSGYEQYF.

The CDR3 is CASSLLSQYEQYF. For the CDR3, the DNA is TGCGCCAGCAGCTTGCTCAGCCAGTACGAGCAGTACTTC. The chain is built from TRBV5-1 and TRBJ2-7; D gene uncertain. This CDR3 is 13 amino acids long. V was clipped by 1 base and J by 4 bases, with 9 bases between them. Looked up from germline, CDR1 is SGHRS and CDR2 is YFSETQ. Using reference TRBV5-1 and TRBJ2-7 for the parts outside the CDR3, the full variable domain is KAGVTQTPRYLIKTRGQQVTLSCSPISGHRSVSWYQQTPGQGLQFLFEYFSETQRNKGNFPGRFSGRQFSNSRSEMNVSTLELGDSALYLCASSLLSQYEQYFGPGTRLTVT.

The genes are TRBV4-3 and TRBJ2-2; 7 nucleotides match TRBD2. Germline V lookup: CDR1 LGHNA, CDR2 YSLEER. The CDR3 spans 14 residues. Germline trimming cut 5 bases from V and 2 bases from J; bases unmatched to any gene: 2. The CDR3: CASSRDYNTGELFF. CDR3 nucleotides: TGCGCCAGCAGCAGGGACTATAACACCGGGGAGCTGTTTTTT.

The rearrangement links TRBV6-5 to TRBJ2-1; D possibly uses TRBD1 or TRBD2 (5 bases each). CDR1 MNHEY and CDR2 SVGAGI come from the germline V gene. V was cut by 5 bases and J by 8 bases, with 19 bases left in between. The CDR3 is 15 amino acids. CDR3 DNA: TGTGCCAGCAGTCTGAGGGGTGGGTCTAGTTATGAGCAGTTCTTC. This codes for CASSLRGGSSYEQFF.

This chain uses TRBV13 with TRBJ2-1; 7 nucleotides line up with TRBD2. This CDR3 contains 18 residues. Germline CDR1 is PRHDT and CDR2 is FYEKMQ (reference sequence). The V gene end was trimmed by 2 bases and the J gene end by 0 bases; junction bases not matched to a gene: 10. Here the CDR3 reads CASSLWGSGPSSYNEQFF. DNA for the CDR3: TGTGCCAGCAGCTTATGGGGTAGCGGGCCCAGCTCCTACAATGAGCAGTTCTTC.

The chain employs TRBV7-2 and TRBJ2-7, with D possibly being TRBD2 (5 bases). The germline V gene encodes CDR1 SGHTA and CDR2 FQGNSA. Trimming took off 3 bases at V and 0 bases at J, with 6 bases between the two ends. The CDR3 has 13 amino acids. The CDR3 protein is CASSFGNSYEQYF. The CDR3 DNA is TGTGCCAGCAGCTTCGGGAACTCCTACGAGCAGTACTTC.

The genes are TRBV15 and TRBJ2-7; TRBD2 is a possible D gene (5 bases). The CDR3 spans 15 residues. Germline lookup yields CDR1 LNHNV and CDR2 YYDKDF (reference sequence). Trimming cost V 1 base and J 1 base, with 11 bases left between them. The CDR3 loop reads CATSRGSSSSYEQYF. The CDR3, as DNA: TGTGCCACCAGCAGAGGATCTAGCAGTTCCTACGAGCAGTACTTC.

The rearrangement joins TRBV4-3 to TRBJ2-2; TRBD2 is a possible D gene (5 bases). CDR3 size: 14 residues. With 0 bases removed from V and 7 bases from J, the gap between germline ends came to 9 bases. The V gene's germline CDR1 is LGHNA and CDR2 YSLEER. This CDR3 reads CASSQESGGGELFF. The CDR3 coding sequence is TGCGCCAGCAGCCAAGAATCTGGAGGCGGGGAGCTGTTTTTT.

The chain links TRBV27 to TRBJ2-5; TRBD1 aligns across 9 bases. V gave up 4 bases and J gave up 5 bases; unmatched junction bases: 11. CDR1 MNHEY and CDR2 SMNVEV come from the germline V gene (reference sequence). This CDR3 comprises 16 residues. The CDR3 DNA reads TGTGCCAGCAGTTATACGGGACAGGGAGCGTCGGAGACCCAGTACTTC. Protein sequence: CASSYTGQGASETQYF.

The chain couples TRBV29-1 to TRBJ1-1, with D perhaps matching TRBD1 (6 bases). Germline CDR1 SQVTM, CDR2 ANQGSEA. V was clipped by 4 bases and J by 11 bases, with 17 bases between them. CDR3 length: 12 amino acids. The CDR3 nucleotides are TGCAGCGTTGCCTTCCAACAGGGAATGGCTTTCTTT. Translation: CSVAFQQGMAFF.

The chain uses TRBV6-1 and TRBJ1-2, with D hard to call. The V gene's germline CDR1 is MNHNS and CDR2 SASEGT. The ends were cut back, 1 base at V and 4 bases at J, with 16 bases in the middle. The CDR3 is 16 amino acids. CDR3 bases: TGTGCCAGCAGTGAAGGAACAGCCCCAAAGGGCTATGGCTACACCTTC. Encoded protein: CASSEGTAPKGYGYTF.

The rearrangement links TRBV6-5 to TRBJ2-1; no firm D call. Germline-derived CDR1 and CDR2 are MNHEY and SVGAGI. Trimming pared 3 bases from V and 5 bases from J, leaving 11 bases between. The CDR3 runs to 14 residues. CDR3 nucleotide sequence: TGTGCCAGCAGTTATCTAGTGGCAGACAATGAGCAGTTCTTC. Residues: CASSYLVADNEQFF.

The gene calls are TRBV27 and TRBJ2-3; D is possibly TRBD2 (5 bases). The CDR3 has 16 amino acids. Trimming shortened V by 1 base and J by 4 bases, and 15 bases separated the two germline ends. Per germline, CDR1 MNHEY and CDR2 SMNVEV (reference sequence). The CDR3 region has the DNA TGTGCCAGCAGTTTATTTGGAGAGGAGGTTGCAGATACGCAGTATTTT. Translating it yields CASSLFGEEVADTQYF.

The J gene is TRBJ2-1, the V gene TRBV19, with TRBD1 matching 7 bases. There are 13 residues in the CDR3. V lost 5 bases and J lost 5; bases outside the gene matches: 3. CDR1 and CDR2 from the germline V gene are LNHDA and SQIVND (reference sequence). As DNA, the CDR3 is TGTGCCAGTAGTGGGGACAGAAACAATGAGCAGTTCTTC. Translated, it gives CASSGDRNNEQFF.

Details on this clone: One junction end disagrees with the germline gene, perhaps due to a read error. This chain connects TRBV7-7 to TRBJ2-5; no clear D gene. CDR1 and CDR2 (germline): SSHAT, FNYEAQ (reference sequence). CDR3 length: 15 residues. The CDR3 DNA sequence: TGTGCTAGCAGCTTGGGTGGGCCCCCCCAAGAGACCCAGTACTTC. It codes for CASSLGGPPQETQYF.

About this clone: Distinct nucleotide sequences in the sample also encode this CDR3. J is TRBJ1-4 and V is TRBV5-1, with 9 bases fitting TRBD1. In germline, CDR1 is SGHRS, CDR2 YFSETQ. The CDR3 contains 13 residues. V gave up 2 bases and J gave up 8 bases; unmatched junction bases: 1. CDR3 coding DNA: TGCGCCAGCAGCTTAGGGACAGGGGAAAAACTGTTTTTT. Its protein is CASSLGTGEKLFF.